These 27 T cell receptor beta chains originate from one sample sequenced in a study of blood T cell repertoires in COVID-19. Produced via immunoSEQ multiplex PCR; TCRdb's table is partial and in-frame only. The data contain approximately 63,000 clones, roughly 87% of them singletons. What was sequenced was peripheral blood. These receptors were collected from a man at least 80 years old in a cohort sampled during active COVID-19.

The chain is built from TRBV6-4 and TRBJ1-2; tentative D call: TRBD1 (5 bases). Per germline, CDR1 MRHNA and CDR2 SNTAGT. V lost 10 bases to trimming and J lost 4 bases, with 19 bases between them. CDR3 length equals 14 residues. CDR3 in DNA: TGTGCCACCTCTCCCGGTCAGGGTGCCTATGGCTACACCTTC. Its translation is CATSPGQGAYGYTF.

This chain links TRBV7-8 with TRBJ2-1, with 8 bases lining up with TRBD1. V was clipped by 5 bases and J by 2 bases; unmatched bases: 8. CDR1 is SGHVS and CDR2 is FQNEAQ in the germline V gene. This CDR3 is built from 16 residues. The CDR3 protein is CASSPGTGNTYNEQFF. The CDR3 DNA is TGTGCCAGCAGCCCCGGGACAGGTAATACCTACAATGAGCAGTTCTTC.

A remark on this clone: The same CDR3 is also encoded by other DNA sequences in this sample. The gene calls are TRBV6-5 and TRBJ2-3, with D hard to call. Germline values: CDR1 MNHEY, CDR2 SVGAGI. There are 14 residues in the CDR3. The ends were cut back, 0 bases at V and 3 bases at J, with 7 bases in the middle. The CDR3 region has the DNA TGTGCCAGCAGTTACTCTCGCGGTACAGATACGCAGTATTTT. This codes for CASSYSRGTDTQYF.

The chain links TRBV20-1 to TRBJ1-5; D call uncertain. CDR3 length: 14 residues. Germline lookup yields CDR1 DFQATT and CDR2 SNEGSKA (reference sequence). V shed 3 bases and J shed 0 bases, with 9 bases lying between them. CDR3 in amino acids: CSASIDYSNQPQHF. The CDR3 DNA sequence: TGCAGTGCTAGTATCGACTATAGCAATCAGCCCCAGCATTTT.

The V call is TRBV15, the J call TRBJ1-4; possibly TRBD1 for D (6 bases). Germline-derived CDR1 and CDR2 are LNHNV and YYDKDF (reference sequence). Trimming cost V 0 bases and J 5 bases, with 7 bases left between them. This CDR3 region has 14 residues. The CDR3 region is CATSRDQGNEKLFF. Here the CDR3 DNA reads TGTGCCACCAGCAGAGATCAGGGGAATGAAAAACTGTTTTTT.

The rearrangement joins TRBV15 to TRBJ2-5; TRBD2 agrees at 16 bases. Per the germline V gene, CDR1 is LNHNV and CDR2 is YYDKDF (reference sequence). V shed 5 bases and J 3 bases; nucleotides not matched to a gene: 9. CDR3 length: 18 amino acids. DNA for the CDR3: TGTGCCACCAGCGTCGGGACTAGCGGGGGGGGGATGAAAGAGACCCAGTACTTC. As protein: CATSVGTSGGGMKETQYF.

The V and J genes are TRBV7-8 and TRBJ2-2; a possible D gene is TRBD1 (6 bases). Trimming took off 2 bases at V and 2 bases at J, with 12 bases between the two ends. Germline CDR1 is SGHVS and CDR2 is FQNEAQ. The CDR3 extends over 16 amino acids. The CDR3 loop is CASSLNPTGNTGELFF. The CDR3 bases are TGTGCCAGCAGCTTAAATCCGACAGGCAACACCGGGGAGCTGTTTTTT.

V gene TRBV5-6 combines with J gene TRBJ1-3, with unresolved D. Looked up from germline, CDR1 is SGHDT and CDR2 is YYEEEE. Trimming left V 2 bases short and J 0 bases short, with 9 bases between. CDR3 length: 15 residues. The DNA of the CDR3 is TGTGCCAGCAGCTTACCCGCGAGCTCTGGAAACACCATATATTTT. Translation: CASSLPASSGNTIYF.

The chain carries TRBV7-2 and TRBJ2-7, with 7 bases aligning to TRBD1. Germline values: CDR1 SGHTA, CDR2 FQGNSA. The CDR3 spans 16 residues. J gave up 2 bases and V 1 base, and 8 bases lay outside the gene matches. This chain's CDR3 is CASSLDSGGITYEQYF. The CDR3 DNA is TGTGCCAGCAGCTTAGATTCAGGGGGAATAACCTACGAGCAGTACTTC.

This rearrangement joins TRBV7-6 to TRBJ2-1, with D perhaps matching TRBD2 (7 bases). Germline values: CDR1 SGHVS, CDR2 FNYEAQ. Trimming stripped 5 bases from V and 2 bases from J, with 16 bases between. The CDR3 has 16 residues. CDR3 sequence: CASSLEAGAAYNEQFF. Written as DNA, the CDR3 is TGTGCCAGCAGCCTAGAGGCGGGGGCAGCCTACAATGAGCAGTTCTTC.

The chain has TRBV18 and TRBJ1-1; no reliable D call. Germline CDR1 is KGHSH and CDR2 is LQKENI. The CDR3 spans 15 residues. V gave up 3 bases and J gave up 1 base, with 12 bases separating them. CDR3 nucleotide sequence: TGTGCCAGCTCACCCCCGATGAGGGAGAACACTGAAGCTTTCTTT. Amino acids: CASSPPMRENTEAFF.

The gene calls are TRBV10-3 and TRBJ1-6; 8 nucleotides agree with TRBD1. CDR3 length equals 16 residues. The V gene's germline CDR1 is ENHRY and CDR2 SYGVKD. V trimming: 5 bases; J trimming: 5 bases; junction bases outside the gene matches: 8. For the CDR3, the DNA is TGTGCCATCAGTTCGGACAGGGTCGTTAATAATTCACCCCTCCACTTT. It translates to CAISSDRVVNNSPLHF.

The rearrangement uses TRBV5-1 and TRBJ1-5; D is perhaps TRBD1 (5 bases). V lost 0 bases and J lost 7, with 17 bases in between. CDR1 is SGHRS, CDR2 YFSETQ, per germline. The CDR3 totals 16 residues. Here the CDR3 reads CASSLGGDPLGQPQHF. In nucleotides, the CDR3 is TGCGCCAGCAGCTTGGGGGGGGACCCGTTGGGACAGCCCCAGCATTTT. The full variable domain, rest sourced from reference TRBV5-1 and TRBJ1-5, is KAGVTQTPRYLIKTRGQQVTLSCSPISGHRSVSWYQQTPGQGLQFLFEYFSETQRNKGNFPGRFSGRQFSNSRSEMNVSTLELGDSALYLCASSLGGDPLGQPQHFGDGTRLSIL.

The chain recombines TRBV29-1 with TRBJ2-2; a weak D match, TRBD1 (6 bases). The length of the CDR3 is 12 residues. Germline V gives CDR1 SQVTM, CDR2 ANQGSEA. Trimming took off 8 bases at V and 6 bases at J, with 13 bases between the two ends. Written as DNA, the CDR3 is TGCAGCTCGTTACAGGGTTCCGGGGAGCTGTTTTTT. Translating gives CSSLQGSGELFF.

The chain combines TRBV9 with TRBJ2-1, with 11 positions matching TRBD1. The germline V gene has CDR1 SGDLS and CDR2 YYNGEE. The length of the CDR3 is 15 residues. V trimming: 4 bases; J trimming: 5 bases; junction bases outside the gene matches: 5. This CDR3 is CASSRTGGWDNEQFF. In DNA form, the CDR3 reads TGTGCCAGCAGCCGGACAGGGGGCTGGGACAATGAGCAGTTCTTC.

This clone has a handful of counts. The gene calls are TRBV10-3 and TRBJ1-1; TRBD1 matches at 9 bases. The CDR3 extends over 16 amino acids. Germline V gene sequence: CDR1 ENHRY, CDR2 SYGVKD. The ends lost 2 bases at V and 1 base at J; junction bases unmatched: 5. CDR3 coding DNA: TGTGCCATCAGTGAGCGAACGGGACAGGGGAACACTGAAGCTTTCTTT. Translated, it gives CAISERTGQGNTEAFF.

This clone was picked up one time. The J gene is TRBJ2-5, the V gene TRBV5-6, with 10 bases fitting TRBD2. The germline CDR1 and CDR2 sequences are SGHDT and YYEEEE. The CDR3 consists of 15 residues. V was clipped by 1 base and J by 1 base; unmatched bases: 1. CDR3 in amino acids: CASSLRLAGQETQYF. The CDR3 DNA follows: TGTGCCAGCAGCTTGAGACTAGCGGGCCAAGAGACCCAGTACTTC.

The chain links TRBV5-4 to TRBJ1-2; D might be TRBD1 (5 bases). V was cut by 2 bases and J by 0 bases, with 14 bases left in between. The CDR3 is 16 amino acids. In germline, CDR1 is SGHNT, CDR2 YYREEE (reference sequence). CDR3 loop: CASSFVGRGANYGYTF. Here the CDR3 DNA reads TGTGCCAGCAGCTTTGTTGGGCGGGGGGCTAACTATGGCTACACCTTC.

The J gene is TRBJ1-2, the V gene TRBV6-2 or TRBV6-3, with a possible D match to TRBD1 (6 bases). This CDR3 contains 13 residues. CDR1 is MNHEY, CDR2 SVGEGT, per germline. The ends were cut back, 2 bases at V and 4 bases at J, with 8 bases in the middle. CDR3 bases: TGTGCCAGCAGTTACGGGGGCTCCTATGGCTACACCTTC. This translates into CASSYGGSYGYTF.

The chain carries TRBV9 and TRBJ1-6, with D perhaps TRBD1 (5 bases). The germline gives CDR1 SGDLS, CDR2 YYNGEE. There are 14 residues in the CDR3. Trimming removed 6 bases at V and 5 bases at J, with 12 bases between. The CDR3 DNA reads TGTGCCAGCACCTGGGGCAGCGATAATTCACCCCTCCACTTT. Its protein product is CASTWGSDNSPLHF.

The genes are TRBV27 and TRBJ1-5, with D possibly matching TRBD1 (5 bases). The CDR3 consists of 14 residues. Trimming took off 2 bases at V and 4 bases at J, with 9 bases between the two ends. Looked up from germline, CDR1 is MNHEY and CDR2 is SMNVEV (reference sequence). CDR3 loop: CASSLGSGNQPQHF. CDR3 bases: TGTGCCAGCAGTTTAGGGTCAGGGAATCAGCCCCAGCATTTT.

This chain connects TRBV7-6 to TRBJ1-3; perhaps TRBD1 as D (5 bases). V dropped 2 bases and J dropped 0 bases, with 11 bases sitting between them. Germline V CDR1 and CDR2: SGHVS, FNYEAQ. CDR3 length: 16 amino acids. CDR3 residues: CASSLQSGISGNTIYF. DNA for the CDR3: TGTGCCAGCAGCTTACAATCAGGGATCTCTGGAAACACCATATATTTT.

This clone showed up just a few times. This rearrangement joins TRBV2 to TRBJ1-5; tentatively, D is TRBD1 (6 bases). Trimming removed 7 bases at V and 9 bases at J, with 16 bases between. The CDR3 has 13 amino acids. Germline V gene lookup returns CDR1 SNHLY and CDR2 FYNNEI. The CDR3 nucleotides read TGTGCCAGCACTACGGACAGCCAAGGGCCCCAGCATTTT. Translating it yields CASTTDSQGPQHF.

CDR3 DNA sequence: TGCAGTGCTAGTCAATCGGGTACACCCGCCCTCCACTTT. Protein: CSASQSGTPALHF. V is TRBV20-1 and J is TRBJ1-6; no clear D. This CDR3 is built from 13 residues. Trimming pared 3 bases from V and 14 bases from J, leaving 17 bases between. Germline V gives CDR1 DFQATT, CDR2 SNEGSKA (reference sequence).

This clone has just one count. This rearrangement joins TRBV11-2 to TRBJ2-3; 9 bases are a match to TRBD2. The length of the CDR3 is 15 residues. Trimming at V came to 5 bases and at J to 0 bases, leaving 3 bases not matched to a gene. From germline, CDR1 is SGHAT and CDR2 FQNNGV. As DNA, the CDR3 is TGTGCCAGCAGCGGACTAGCGTTTAGCACAGATACGCAGTATTTT. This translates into CASSGLAFSTDTQYF.

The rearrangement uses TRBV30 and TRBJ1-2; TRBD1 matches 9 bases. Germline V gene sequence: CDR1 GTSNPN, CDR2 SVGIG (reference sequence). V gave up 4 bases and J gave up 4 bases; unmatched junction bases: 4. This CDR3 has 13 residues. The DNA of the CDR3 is TGTGCCTGGACGGGACAGGGCTTCTATGGCTACACCTTC. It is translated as CAWTGQGFYGYTF.

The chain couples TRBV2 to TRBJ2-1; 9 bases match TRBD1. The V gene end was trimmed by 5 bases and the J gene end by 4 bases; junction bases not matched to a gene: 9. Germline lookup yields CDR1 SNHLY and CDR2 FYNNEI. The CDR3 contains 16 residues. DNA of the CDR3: TGTGCCAGCAGTACCGGACAGGGGTTTTTTTACAATGAGCAGTTCTTC. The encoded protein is CASSTGQGFFYNEQFF. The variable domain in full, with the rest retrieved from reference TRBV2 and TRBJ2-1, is EPEVTQTPSHQVTQMGQEVILRCVPISNHLYFYWYRQILGQKVEFLVSFYNNEISEKSEIFDDQFSVERPDGSNFTLKIRSTKLEDSAMYFCASSTGQGFFYNEQFFGPGTRLTVL.